This T cell receptor beta chain was retrieved from a study of response to subunit inactivated influenza vaccine. Study-level points and caveats: A suggestion made by the authors is that each seasonal influenza vaccination recruits few new T cells.

TCRdb reprocessed the RT-PCR reads with MiXCR, giving one entry per CDR3 protein. The repertoire holds about 150,000 distinct CDR3 sequences, with around 10% as singletons. The ends lost 5 bases at V and 8 bases at J; junction bases unmatched: 4. The V gene's germline CDR1 is SEHNR and CDR2 FQNEAQ (reference sequence). The CDR3 extends over 12 amino acids. This clonotype was seen a handful of times. Its antigen remains unknown. The chain uses TRBV7-9 and TRBJ1-1, with TRBD1 identical over 8 bases. This receptor was taken from a man between 50 and 75 years old who received an inactivated influenza vaccine. This specimen was CD8+ T cells sorted from PBMCs, taken about 23 months after vaccination. The chain's CDR3 is CASSRDRLEAFF. CDR3 DNA: TGTGCCAGCAGCCGGGACAGGCTCGAAGCTTTCTTT.